This is a list of T cell receptor beta chains from one sample in a study of spatial heterogeneity in lung cancer. TCRdb ran MiXCR on the 5' RACE reads and lists one entry per CDR3 protein. The sample lists approximately 40,000 distinct CDR3 sequences, around 7.1% occurring once. The sample consisted of PBMCs, taken at surgery. These TCRs come from a female donor with early-stage non-small cell lung cancer. Both conserved end residues are part of each CDR3. The D gene is left open where the match is weak. Expanded clones are given a class, and other clones once, few, many or no size at all.

TRBV9	TRBJ1-1	-	many	TGTGCCAGCAGCGTAGGGACAGACACTGAAGCTTTCTTT	CASSVGTDTEAFF
TRBV20-1	TRBJ2-3	TRBD2	many	TGCAGTGCTAGACCCATCGCGGGGAGGGCAGATACGCAGTATTTT	CSARPIAGRADTQYF
TRBV3-1	TRBJ2-7	TRBD2	few	TGTGCCAGCAGCCGAGCCGATACCGGGACTAGCGCCGGCAAGCAGTACTTC	CASSRADTGTSAGKQYF
TRBV7-2	TRBJ2-3	TRBD2	many	TGTGCCAGCAGCACCGGAGAGTTAGCGGGGGGGCCAGATACGCAGTATTTT	CASSTGELAGGPDTQYF
TRBV3-1	TRBJ2-3	TRBD2	many	TGTGCCAGCAGGCGAAGGGGAGCGGGGGGAGGCACAGATACGCAGTATTTT	CASRRRGAGGGTDTQYF
TRBV6-6	TRBJ1-2	-	many	TGTGCCAGCAGTTATCCCGGACAAGACTATGGCTACACCTTC	CASSYPGQDYGYTF
TRBV20-1	TRBJ1-1	-	few	TGCAGTGCTAGAGAGCCCCGGGGGGGATCGACTGAAGCTTTCTTT	CSAREPRGGSTEAFF
TRBV9	TRBJ2-2	-	many	TGTGCCAGCAGCGTGGAGGGGGCGAACACCGGGGAGCTGTTTTTT	CASSVEGANTGELFF
TRBV7-8	TRBJ1-2	-	-	TGTGCCAGCAGCTTAGCGGGGCACGGGAACTATGGCTACACCTTC	CASSLAGHGNYGYTF
TRBV7-9	TRBJ2-5	TRBD2	few	TGTGCCAGCAGTAACCCCGGACTAGCGGGGGGACGGGAGACCCAGTACTTC	CASSNPGLAGGRETQYF
TRBV7-4	TRBJ2-2	TRBD2	few	TGTGCCAGCAGCTCGCAGCGGGGCGGGGAGCTGTTTTTT	CASSSQRGGELFF
TRBV19	TRBJ2-3	TRBD2	few	TGTGCCAGTAGTATAGGACTAGCGACAGATACGCAGTATTTT	CASSIGLATDTQYF
TRBV5-1	TRBJ2-2	-	many	TGCGCCAGCAGCTTGGCGGACACCGGGGAGCTGTTTTTT	CASSLADTGELFF
TRBV6-1	TRBJ2-4	-	-	TGTGCCAGCAGTGAAGCGTTGGACAGTAGTCCGTACTTC	CASSEALDSSPYF
TRBV5-5	TRBJ1-2	-	-	TGTGCCAGCAGCTTGGAGGGATCGGCCGGGTTC	CASSLEGSAGF
TRBV11-2	TRBJ2-2	-	many	TGTGCCAGCAGCTTAAAAGTGGGTCTGGGGGAGCTGTTTTTT	CASSLKVGLGELFF
TRBV6-5	TRBJ2-3	-	many	TGTGCCAGCAGTGAAGGGGGTTCTAGTAGCACAGATACGCAGTATTTT	CASSEGGSSSTDTQYF
TRBV7-2	TRBJ1-2	-	-	TGTGCCAGCAGCTTTACAGGGCCCCGCTATGGCTACACCTTC	CASSFTGPRYGYTF
TRBV7-8	TRBJ2-7	-	many	TGTGCCAGCAGTCATAGGAGACTGGGGTCCTACGAGCAGTACTTC	CASSHRRLGSYEQYF
TRBV7-2	TRBJ1-4	TRBD1	many	TGTGCCAGCAGCTTAGCGCGGACAGGGAAGAGTGAAAAACTGTTTTTT	CASSLARTGKSEKLFF
TRBV18	TRBJ2-3	-	many	TGTGCCAGCTCACTTCCTAGCACAGATACGCAGTATTTT	CASSLPSTDTQYF
TRBV5-1	TRBJ2-7	-	-	TGCGCCAGCAGCCCCGAGGGAGTAGGGACCTACGAGCAGTACTTC	CASSPEGVGTYEQYF
TRBV27	TRBJ2-2	TRBD1	many	TGTGCCAGCAGTCGGACAGGGAACACCGGGGAGCTGTTTTTT	CASSRTGNTGELFF
TRBV18	TRBJ2-5	-	few	TGTGCCAGCTCACCAAGGCAGGAGACCCAGTACTTC	CASSPRQETQYF
TRBV18	TRBJ2-5	TRBD1	few	TGTGCCAGCTCACCGGGACAGGGGGCGAGAGAGACCCAGTACTTC	CASSPGQGARETQYF
TRBV12-5	TRBJ2-2	-	many	TGTGCTAGTGCCCCTTCGATCACCGGGGAGCTGTTTTTT	CASAPSITGELFF
TRBV6-5	TRBJ1-6	-	few	TGTGCCAGCAGTTACTCGAGGACGCCCGGGCGCCCCCTCCACTTT	CASSYSRTPGRPLHF
TRBV7-2	TRBJ1-5	-	-	TGTGCCAGCAGCCCCCCAGACACCTATCAGCCCCAGCATTTT	CASSPPDTYQPQHF
TRBV6-5	TRBJ2-7	-	-	TGTGCCAGCAGTTACTCGAACCGGGGTTTGAATAACGAGCAGTACTTC	CASSYSNRGLNNEQYF
TRBV29-1	TRBJ2-7	TRBD2	many	TGCAGCGTGTCGGCTTTTGGACTAGTCCCTACCACCTACGAGCAGTACTTC	CSVSAFGLVPTTYEQYF
TRBV7-2	TRBJ2-7	-	-	TGTGCCAGCAGCGCTGCCTACGAGCAGTACTTC	CASSAAYEQYF
TRBV6-2/TRBV6-3	TRBJ1-6	-	many	TGTGCCAGCAGTTACTCGAAGGGCGGCCTCCACTTT	CASSYSKGGLHF
TRBV5-1	TRBJ2-2	-	many	TGCGCCAGCAGAGACAGGGGAGGGCTCTCGAACACCGGGGAGCTGTTTTTT	CASRDRGGLSNTGELFF
TRBV20-1	TRBJ2-7	TRBD1	few	TGCAGTGCTAGGGCTAGGACAGGGATCTCCTACGAGCAGTACTTC	CSARARTGISYEQYF
TRBV7-6	TRBJ2-3	-	few	TGTGCCAGCGGAAGACGACCGGGACAATGGCTCTGGGATACGCAGTATTTT	CASGRRPGQWLWDTQYF
TRBV5-1	TRBJ2-3	TRBD2	many	TGCGCCAGCAGCCGGAGGACTAGCGGGGGGCCTTCAGCGGATACGCAGTATTTT	CASSRRTSGGPSADTQYF
TRBV27	TRBJ2-1	-	-	TGTGCCAGCAGTTTAGACAGTAACAATGAGCAGTTCTTC	CASSLDSNNEQFF
TRBV12-3/TRBV12-4	TRBJ2-5	TRBD1	-	TGTGCCAGCAGTTTAATAGACAGGGGGCTCAGAGAGACCCAGTACTTC	CASSLIDRGLRETQYF
TRBV2	TRBJ1-1	-	-	TGTGCCAGCAGTGAGAGGGAGGGGAACACTGAAGCTTTCTTT	CASSEREGNTEAFF
TRBV7-2	TRBJ2-3	-	many	TGTGCCAGCAGCTTAGAGGGGGGGCCCCGCACAGATACGCAGTATTTT	CASSLEGGPRTDTQYF
TRBV6-5	TRBJ2-2	-	-	TGTGCCAGCAGTTCTCAGGGGGGCGGGGAGCTGTTTTTT	CASSSQGGGELFF
TRBV7-2	TRBJ1-5	-	many	TGTGCCAGCACCCTCGGCGGGGATAGCAATCAGCCCCAGCATTTT	CASTLGGDSNQPQHF
TRBV5-1	TRBJ2-5	-	many	TGCGCCAGCAGCTTGGCCCTCAGGGATGAGACCCAGTACTTC	CASSLALRDETQYF
TRBV20-1	TRBJ2-4	TRBD2	-	TGCAGTGCCGCGACTAGCGGAAACATTCAGTACTTC	CSAATSGNIQYF
TRBV29-1	TRBJ2-3	TRBD1	-	TGCAGCGTTTCAGGGGGTAGTTGGGGCACAGATACGCAGTATTTT	CSVSGGSWGTDTQYF
TRBV24-1	TRBJ1-2	TRBD1	many	TGTGCCACCAGTGACTCCGGGACAGCCTATGGCTACACCTTC	CATSDSGTAYGYTF
TRBV29-1	TRBJ2-3	-	many	TGCAGCGTCCTAGGACCGCCCAGCAAGGATACGCAGTATTTT	CSVLGPPSKDTQYF
TRBV2	TRBJ1-5	-	few	TGTGCCAGCAGTGAATTGCTCAGGGCAAATCAGCCCCAGCATTTT	CASSELLRANQPQHF
TRBV2	TRBJ2-3	-	-	TGTGCCAGCAGTGAAGAGGGCTCAGATACGCAGTATTTT	CASSEEGSDTQYF
TRBV6-2/TRBV6-3	TRBJ1-1	-	many	TGTGCCAGCAGTCGGGGGGCGGCGAACACTGAAGCTTTCTTT	CASSRGAANTEAFF
TRBV6-6	TRBJ2-2	TRBD1	few	TGTGCCAGCAGTTTGACAGGGGGCGCGGGCACCGGGGAGCTGTTTTTT	CASSLTGGAGTGELFF
TRBV24-1	TRBJ1-1	-	-	TGTGCCACCAGTGATGGGTCGAAGGACGACGCTTTCTTT	CATSDGSKDDAFF
TRBV18	TRBJ1-2	-	few	TGTGCCAGCTCCCCAAATAGACAAGTTCTCTATGGCTACACCTTC	CASSPNRQVLYGYTF
TRBV10-3	TRBJ2-5	TRBD2	many	TGTGCCATCAGTGAGTCGCCTAGCGGGGGTCCGGAGACCCAGTACTTC	CAISESPSGGPETQYF